Detailed here is one T cell receptor beta chain. The antigen is unknown. The germline V gene has CDR1 SQVTM and CDR2 ANQGSEA. V was trimmed by 5 bases and J by 3 bases, leaving 16 bases between them. The CDR3 covers 15 residues. Treatment: oral pan-JAK inhibitor, 5-10 mg twice daily. The data were obtained in a study of CD8+ T cells in alopecia areata. Once RNA had been extracted, it was reverse transcribed into cDNA to act as the sequencing template. The method was immunoSEQ multiplex PCR; TCRdb's version includes in-frame clones alone and lacks a portion of them. The data contain approximately 42,000 clones, about three fifths of them singletons. General study results and limits: Tofacitinib significantly brought down scalp clonality and expanded CD8+ clones among top 100. Uncertain still, given a single nonresponder, is whether baseline CD8+ expansion links to response. Many expanded lesional clones persisted during tofacitinib (in both scalp and blood).

The source is a human donor with alopecia areata. Here the sequenced sample was CD8+ T cells sorted from blood, taken at week 4, from a patient treated with tofacitinib. V and J are TRBV29-1 and TRBJ2-2, with D possibly being TRBD2 (7 bases). CDR3 DNA: TGCAGCGTTAGCGTGCGGGGGCGCGACACCGGGGAGCTGTTTTTT. It specifies CSVSVRGRDTGELFF.